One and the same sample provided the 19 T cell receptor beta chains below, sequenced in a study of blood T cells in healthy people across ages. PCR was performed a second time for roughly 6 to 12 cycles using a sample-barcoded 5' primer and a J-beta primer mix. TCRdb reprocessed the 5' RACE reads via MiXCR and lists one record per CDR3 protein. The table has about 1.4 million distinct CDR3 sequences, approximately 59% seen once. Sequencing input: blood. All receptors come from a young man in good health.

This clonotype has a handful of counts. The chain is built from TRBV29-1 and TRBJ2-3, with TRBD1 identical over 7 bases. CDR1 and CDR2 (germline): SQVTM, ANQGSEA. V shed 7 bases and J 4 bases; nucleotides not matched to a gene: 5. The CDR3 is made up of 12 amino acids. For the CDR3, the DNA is TGCAGCGCTGTACAGGGGTCAGATACGCAGTATTTT. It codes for CSAVQGSDTQYF.

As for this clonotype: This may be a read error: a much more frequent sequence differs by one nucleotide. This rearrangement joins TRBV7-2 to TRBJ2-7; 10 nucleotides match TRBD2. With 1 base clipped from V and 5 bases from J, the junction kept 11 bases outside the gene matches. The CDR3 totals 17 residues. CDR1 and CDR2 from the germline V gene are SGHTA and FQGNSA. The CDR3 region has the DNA TGTGCCAGCAGCTTAGTGCAACTAGCGGGGATTTCCGACGAGCAGTACTTC. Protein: CASSLVQLAGISDEQYF.

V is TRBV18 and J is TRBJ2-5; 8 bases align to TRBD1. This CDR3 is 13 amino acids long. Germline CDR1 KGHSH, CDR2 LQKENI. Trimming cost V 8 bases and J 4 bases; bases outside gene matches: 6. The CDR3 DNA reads TGTGCCAGCCAAGGACAGGGACGAGAGACCCAGTACTTC. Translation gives CASQGQGRETQYF.

The CDR3 DNA reads TGCGCCAGCAGCTTGTCATGGACTAGCGGTCGGTCCTACAATGAGCAGTTCTTC. Its protein product is CASSLSWTSGRSYNEQFF. V is TRBV5-1 and J is TRBJ2-1; 10 bases are a match to TRBD2. V shed 1 base and J 1 base; nucleotides not matched to a gene: 8. This CDR3 contains 18 residues. Looked up from germline, CDR1 is SGHRS and CDR2 is YFSETQ.

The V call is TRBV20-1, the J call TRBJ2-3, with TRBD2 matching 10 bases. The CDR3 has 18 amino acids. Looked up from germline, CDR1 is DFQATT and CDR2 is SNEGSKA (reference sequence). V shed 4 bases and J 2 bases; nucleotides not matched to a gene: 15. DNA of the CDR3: TGCAGTGCTACACATTACCGTTTAGCGGGAGGCGTCACAGATACGCAGTATTTT. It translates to CSATHYRLAGGVTDTQYF.

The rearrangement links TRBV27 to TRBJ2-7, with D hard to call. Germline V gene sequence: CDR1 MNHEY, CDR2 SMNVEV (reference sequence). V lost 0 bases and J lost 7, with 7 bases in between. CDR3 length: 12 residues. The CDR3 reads CASSLSGQEQYF. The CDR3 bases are TGTGCCAGCAGTTTATCGGGCCAGGAGCAGTACTTC.

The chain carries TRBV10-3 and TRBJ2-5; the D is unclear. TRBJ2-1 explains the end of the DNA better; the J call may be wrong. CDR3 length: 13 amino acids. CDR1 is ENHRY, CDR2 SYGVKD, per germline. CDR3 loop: CAIRALDQETQFF. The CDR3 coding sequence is TGTGCCATCAGGGCTCTCGACCAAGAGACCCAGTTCTTC.

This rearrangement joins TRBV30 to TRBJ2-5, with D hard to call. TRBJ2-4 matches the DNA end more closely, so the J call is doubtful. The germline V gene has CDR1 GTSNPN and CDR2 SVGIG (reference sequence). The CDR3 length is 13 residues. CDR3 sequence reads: CAWTPGAKNIQYF. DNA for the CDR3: TGTGCCTGGACCCCTGGGGCCAAAAACATTCAGTACTTC.

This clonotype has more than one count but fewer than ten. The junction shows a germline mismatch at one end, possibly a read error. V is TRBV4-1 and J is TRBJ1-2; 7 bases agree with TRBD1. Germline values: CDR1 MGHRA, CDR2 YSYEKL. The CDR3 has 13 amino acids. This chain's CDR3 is CASSQDRRGGYTF. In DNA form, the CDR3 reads TGTGCCAGCAGCCAGGACAGGCGGGGTGGCTACACCTTC.

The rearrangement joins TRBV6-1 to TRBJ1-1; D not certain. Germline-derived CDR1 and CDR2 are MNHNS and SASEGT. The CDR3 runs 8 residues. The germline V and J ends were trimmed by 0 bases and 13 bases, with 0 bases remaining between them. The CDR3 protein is CASSEAFF. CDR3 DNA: TGTGCCAGCAGTGAAGCTTTCTTT.

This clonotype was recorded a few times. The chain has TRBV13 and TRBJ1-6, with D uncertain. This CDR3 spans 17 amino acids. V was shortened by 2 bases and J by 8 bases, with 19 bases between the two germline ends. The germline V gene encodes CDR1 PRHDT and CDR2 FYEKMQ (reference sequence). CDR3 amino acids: CASSLRAGNGGHSPLHF. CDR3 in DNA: TGTGCCAGCAGCTTACGGGCCGGGAATGGAGGCCATTCACCCCTCCACTTT.

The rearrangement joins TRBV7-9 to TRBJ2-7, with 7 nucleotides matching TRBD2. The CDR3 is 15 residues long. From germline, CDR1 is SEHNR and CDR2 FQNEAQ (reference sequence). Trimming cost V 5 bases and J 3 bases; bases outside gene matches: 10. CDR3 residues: CASSTSLADHYEQYF. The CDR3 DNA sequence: TGTGCCAGCAGCACTAGCCTAGCGGATCACTACGAGCAGTACTTC.

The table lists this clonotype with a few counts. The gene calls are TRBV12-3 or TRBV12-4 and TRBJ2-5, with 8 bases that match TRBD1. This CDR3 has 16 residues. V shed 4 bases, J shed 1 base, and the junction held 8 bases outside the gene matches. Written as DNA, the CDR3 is TGTGCCAGCAGTTCGCCCTTGGGACAGGCCCAAGAGACCCAGTACTTC. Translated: CASSSPLGQAQETQYF.

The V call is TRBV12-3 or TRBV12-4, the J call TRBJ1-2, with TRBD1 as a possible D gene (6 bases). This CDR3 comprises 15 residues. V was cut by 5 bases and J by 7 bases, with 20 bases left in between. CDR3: CASSATGLAAGGYTF. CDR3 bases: TGTGCCAGCAGTGCAACAGGGTTGGCGGCGGGTGGCTACACCTTC.

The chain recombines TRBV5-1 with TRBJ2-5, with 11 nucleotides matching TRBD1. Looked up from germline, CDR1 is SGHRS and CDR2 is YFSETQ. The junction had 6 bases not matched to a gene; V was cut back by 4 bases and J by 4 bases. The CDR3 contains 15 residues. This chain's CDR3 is CASSLHGTGGETQYF. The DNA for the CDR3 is TGCGCCAGCAGCCTACATGGGACAGGGGGAGAGACCCAGTACTTC.

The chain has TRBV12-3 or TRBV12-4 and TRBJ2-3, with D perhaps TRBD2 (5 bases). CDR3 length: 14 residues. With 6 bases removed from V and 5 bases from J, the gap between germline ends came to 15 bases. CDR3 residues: CASSTLEGEDTQYF. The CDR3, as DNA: TGTGCCAGCAGCACCCTAGAGGGTGAAGATACGCAGTATTTT.

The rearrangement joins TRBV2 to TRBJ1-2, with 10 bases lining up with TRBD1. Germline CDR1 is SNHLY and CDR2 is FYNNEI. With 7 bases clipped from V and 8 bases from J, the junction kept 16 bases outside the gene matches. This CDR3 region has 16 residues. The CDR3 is CASTEDRGWSSVGYTF. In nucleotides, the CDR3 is TGTGCCAGCACCGAGGACAGGGGGTGGAGTTCGGTCGGCTACACCTTC.

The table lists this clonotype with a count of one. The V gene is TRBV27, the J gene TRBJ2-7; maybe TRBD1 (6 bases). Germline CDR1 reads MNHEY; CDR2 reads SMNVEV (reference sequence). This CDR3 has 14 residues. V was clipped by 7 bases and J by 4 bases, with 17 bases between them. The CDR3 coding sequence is TGTGCCAGCAACCCTACAGGGTGGGGGTACGAGCAGTACTTC. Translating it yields CASNPTGWGYEQYF.

Here the CDR3 reads CASSEGRLNEKLFF. The CDR3 bases are TGTGCCAGCAGCGAGGGCAGGCTTAATGAAAAACTGTTTTTT. The chain couples TRBV2 to TRBJ1-4, with D unclear. This CDR3 contains 14 residues. Trimming removed 6 bases from V and 4 bases from J, with 12 bases in between. Germline-derived CDR1 and CDR2 are SNHLY and FYNNEI.